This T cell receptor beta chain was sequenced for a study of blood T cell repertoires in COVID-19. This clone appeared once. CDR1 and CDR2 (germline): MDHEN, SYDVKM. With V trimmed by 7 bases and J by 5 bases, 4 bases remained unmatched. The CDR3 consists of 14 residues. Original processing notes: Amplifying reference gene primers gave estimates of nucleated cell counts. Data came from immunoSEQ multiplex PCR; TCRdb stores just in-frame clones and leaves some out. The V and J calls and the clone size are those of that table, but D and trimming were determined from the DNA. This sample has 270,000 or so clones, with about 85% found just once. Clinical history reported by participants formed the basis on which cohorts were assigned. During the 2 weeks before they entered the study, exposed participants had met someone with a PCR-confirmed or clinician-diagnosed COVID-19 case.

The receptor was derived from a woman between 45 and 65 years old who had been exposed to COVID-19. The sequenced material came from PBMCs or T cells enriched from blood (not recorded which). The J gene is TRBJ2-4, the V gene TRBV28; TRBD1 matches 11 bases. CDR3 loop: CASTAGQGENIQYF. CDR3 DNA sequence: TGTGCCAGCACGGCGGGACAGGGGGAAAACATTCAGTACTTC.